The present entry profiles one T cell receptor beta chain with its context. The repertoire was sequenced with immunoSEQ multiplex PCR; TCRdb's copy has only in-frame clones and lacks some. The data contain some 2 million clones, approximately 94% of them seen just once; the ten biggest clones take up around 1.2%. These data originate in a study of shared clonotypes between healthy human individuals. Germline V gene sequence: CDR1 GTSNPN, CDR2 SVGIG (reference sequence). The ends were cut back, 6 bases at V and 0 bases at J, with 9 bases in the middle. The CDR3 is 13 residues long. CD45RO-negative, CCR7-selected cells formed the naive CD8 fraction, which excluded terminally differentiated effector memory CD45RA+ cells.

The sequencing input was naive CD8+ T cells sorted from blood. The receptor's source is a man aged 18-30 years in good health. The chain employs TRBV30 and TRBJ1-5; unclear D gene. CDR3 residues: CACAGYSNQPQHF. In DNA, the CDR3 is TGTGCCTGCGCAGGCTATAGCAATCAGCCCCAGCATTTT.